The rows below give T cell receptor beta chains drawn from one sample of a study of identical twins. Via MiXCR, TCRdb re-called the 5' RACE reads, giving one row per CDR3 protein. The data hold about 520,000 distinct CDR3 sequences, with less than 25% observed a single time. Another study also made use of these data, one on T cells expressing NK-cell markers.

Sequencing used CD4+ T cells sorted from blood. Receptors were obtained from a woman under 30 in good health. CDR3s include the opening cysteine and the closing phenylalanine or tryptophan. A D gene is named only where the DNA matches it firmly. Size is omitted from some rows. Given values are once, few, many or a class for expanded clones.

.	TRBV3-1	TRBJ1-1	.	TGTGCCAGCAGCCAAGCCGGAGGGAGCTTTGGAGCTTTCTTT	CASSQAGGSFGAFF
.	TRBV7-2	TRBJ1-5	.	TGTGCCAGCAGCGACACGGATAATCAGCCCCAGCATTTT	CASSDTDNQPQHF
.	TRBV7-2	TRBJ2-4	.	TGTGCCAGCAGCTTAGCAACCCCCAAAAACATTCAGTACTTC	CASSLATPKNIQYF
.	TRBV11-2	TRBJ1-1	.	TGTGCCAGCAGCCAAAAGGGCCAGAACACTGAAGCTTTCTTT	CASSQKGQNTEAFF
TRBD2	TRBV15	TRBJ2-4	.	TGTGCCACCAGCAGAAGGCTAGCGGGAGAGTGGGTCAAAAACATTCAGTACTTC	CATSRRLAGEWVKNIQYF
.	TRBV3-1	TRBJ2-7	few	TGTGCCAGCAGCCAAAGTGGCTACGAGCAGTACTTC	CASSQSGYEQYF
.	TRBV9	TRBJ1-6	few	TGTGCCAGCAGCGTAGGTTTCCGCGGACCTGGCTACTCACCCCTCCACTTT	CASSVGFRGPGYSPLHF
.	TRBV5-1	TRBJ2-7	few	TGCGCCAGCAGCTTGAGGACCCAAGGAACCTACGAGCAGTACTTC	CASSLRTQGTYEQYF
TRBD2	TRBV9	TRBJ2-7	few	TGTGCCAGCAGCGAGGGACTAGCGGGGGAGTACTACGAGCAGTACTTC	CASSEGLAGEYYEQYF
.	TRBV19	TRBJ2-1	few	TGTGCCAGTAGTACCAGAAATGAGCAGTTCTTC	CASSTRNEQFF
TRBD2	TRBV10-3	TRBJ2-1	few	TGTGCCATCAGTGACCTCGGACTAGATCAGTTCTTC	CAISDLGLDQFF
.	TRBV20-1	TRBJ2-3	many	TGCAGTGCGATCGGACTGGACCGTCCCGCAGATACGCAGTATTTT	CSAIGLDRPADTQYF
.	TRBV6-5	TRBJ2-2	.	TGTGCCAGCAGTTCGCGGCCTCATAACACCGGGGAGCTGTTTTTT	CASSSRPHNTGELFF
.	TRBV6-5	TRBJ1-4	.	TGTGCCAGCAGTTATGGGACTTCTAATGAAAAACTGTTTTTT	CASSYGTSNEKLFF
TRBD2	TRBV19	TRBJ2-1	once	TGTGCCACCCGCGGGACTAGCGGGAGTAATGAGCAGTTCTTC	CATRGTSGSNEQFF
.	TRBV5-1	TRBJ2-5	.	TGCGCCAGCAGCTTGGCGGGAGTGGAGGCAGAGACCCAGTACTTC	CASSLAGVEAETQYF
.	TRBV29-1	TRBJ2-5	.	TGCAGCGTATTTACGGGGGAAGAGACCCAGTACTTC	CSVFTGEETQYF
.	TRBV5-1	TRBJ1-1	few	TGCGCCAGCGCCTTCGAACGGGGGCGGACTGAAGCTTTCTTT	CASAFERGRTEAFF
.	TRBV29-1	TRBJ2-7	few	TGCAGCGTTGTCGCCGGCCCCCAACAGTACTTC	CSVVAGPQQYF
.	TRBV6-2/TRBV6-3	TRBJ2-1	few	TGTGCCAGCAGTTACCCCCCGAGCGGTAGCTCCTACAATGAGCAGTTCTTC	CASSYPPSGSSYNEQFF
.	TRBV7-2	TRBJ1-2	.	TGTGCCAGCAGCTACTCTGAGAGGGACGGGTATGGCTACACCTTC	CASSYSERDGYGYTF
.	TRBV3-1	TRBJ1-1	.	TGTGCCAGCAGCCCTTACGTTGGACACGGCGAAGCTTTCTTT	CASSPYVGHGEAFF
.	TRBV20-1	TRBJ2-1	few	TGCAGTGCTAGAGACGGGACAAGCAATGAGCAGTTCTTC	CSARDGTSNEQFF